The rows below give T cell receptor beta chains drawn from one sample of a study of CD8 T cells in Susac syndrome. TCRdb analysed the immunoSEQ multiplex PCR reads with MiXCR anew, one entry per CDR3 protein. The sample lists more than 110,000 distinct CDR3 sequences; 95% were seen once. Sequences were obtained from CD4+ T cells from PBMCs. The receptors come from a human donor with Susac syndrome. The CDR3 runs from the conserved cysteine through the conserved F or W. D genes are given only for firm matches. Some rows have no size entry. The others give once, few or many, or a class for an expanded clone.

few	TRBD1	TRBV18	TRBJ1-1	TGTGCCAGCTCATCAGGGACAGGGCGAAACACTGAAGCTTTCTTT	CASSSGTGRNTEAFF
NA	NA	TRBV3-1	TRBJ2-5	TGTGCCAGCAGCCAAGATGGATTTACGGAGACCCAGTACTTC	CASSQDGFTETQYF
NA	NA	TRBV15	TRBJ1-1	TGTGCCACCAGCAGAGGCTCTGGTAACACTGAAGCTTTCTTT	CATSRGSGNTEAFF
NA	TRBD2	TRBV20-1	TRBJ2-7	TGCAGTGCTAGGGTTCGGACTAGCGGATACTCCTACGAGCAGTACTTC	CSARVRTSGYSYEQYF
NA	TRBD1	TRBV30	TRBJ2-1	TGTGCCTGGAGCCTTACCGGGACAGGAAACTACAATGAGCAGTTCTTC	CAWSLTGTGNYNEQFF
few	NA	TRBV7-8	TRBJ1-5	TGTGCCAGCAGCTTAGGGGCCATTGCGCCCCAGCATTTT	CASSLGAIAPQHF
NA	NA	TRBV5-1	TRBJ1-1	TGCGCCAGCAGCTTGGACGGCTGGAACACTGAAGCTTTCTTT	CASSLDGWNTEAFF
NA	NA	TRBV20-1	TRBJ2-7	TGCAGTGCCCTGCCCCATGGCTACGAGCAGTACTTC	CSALPHGYEQYF
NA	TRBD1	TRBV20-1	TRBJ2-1	TGCAGTGCTAGAGATCCGGGACAGGGTTATGATGAGCAGTTCTTC	CSARDPGQGYDEQFF
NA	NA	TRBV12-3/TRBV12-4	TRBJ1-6	TGTGCCAGCAGGCTCCGGGGGGGCGGTAATTCACCCCTCCACTTT	CASRLRGGGNSPLHF
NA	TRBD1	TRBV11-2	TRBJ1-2	TGTGCCAGCAGCCTCCGGGACAGGGGAGGCGGATATGGCTACACCTTC	CASSLRDRGGGYGYTF
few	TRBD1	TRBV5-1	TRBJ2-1	TGCGCCAGATATCCCGTAAACCGGGACAGCTACAATGAGCAGTTCTTC	CARYPVNRDSYNEQFF
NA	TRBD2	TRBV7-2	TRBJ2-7	TGTGCCAGCAGCTACCTAGCGGGTGATCACGAGCAGTACTTC	CASSYLAGDHEQYF
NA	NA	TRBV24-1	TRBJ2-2	TGTGCCACCAGTGATCCATCGAAGGACAGGAACACCGGGGAGCTGTTTTTT	CATSDPSKDRNTGELFF
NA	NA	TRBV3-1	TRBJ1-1	TGTGCCAGCAGCCAAGGTGGACGGGTGAACACTGAAGCTTTCTTT	CASSQGGRVNTEAFF
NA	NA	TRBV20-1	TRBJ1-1	TGCAGTGCTAGAGATGCCCAGGGAATGAACACTGAAGCTTTCTTT	CSARDAQGMNTEAFF
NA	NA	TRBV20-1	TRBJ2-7	TGCAGTGCTAGTCGGGGGGCCTCCTACGAGCAGTACTTC	CSASRGASYEQYF
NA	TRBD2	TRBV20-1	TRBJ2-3	TGCAGTGCTTCTATCCCCCGGGCTAGCGGGGCCTCAGATACGCAGTATTTT	CSASIPRASGASDTQYF
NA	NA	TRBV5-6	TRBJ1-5	TGTGCCAGCAGCTTGGATCGCGGGCGGGAGCCCCAGCATTTT	CASSLDRGREPQHF
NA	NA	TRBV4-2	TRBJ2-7	TGTGCCAGCAGCCAAAGGGGAAGTCCCTACGAGCAGTACTTC	CASSQRGSPYEQYF
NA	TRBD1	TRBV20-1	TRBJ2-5	TGCAGTGCTCTACAGGGGGCGCTGGAGACCCAGTACTTC	CSALQGALETQYF
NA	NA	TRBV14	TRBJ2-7	TGTGCCAGCAGCCGTTTCGAGCAGTACTTC	CASSRFEQYF
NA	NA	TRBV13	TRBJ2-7	TGTGCCAGCAGCTTTCGTTCTTCTCCGGGGTTCCTCTACGAGCAGTACTTC	CASSFRSSPGFLYEQYF
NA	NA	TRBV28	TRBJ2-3	TGTGCCAGCAGTTTAACTACAGATACGCAGTATTTT	CASSLTTDTQYF
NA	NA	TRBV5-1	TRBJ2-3	TGCGCCAGCAGCTTGGGGGACGGAGTCGCAGATACGCAGTATTTT	CASSLGDGVADTQYF
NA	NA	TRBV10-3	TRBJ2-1	TGTGCCATCAGTGAGACGCGGCTGGAGCAGTTCTTC	CAISETRLEQFF
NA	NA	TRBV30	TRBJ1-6	TGTGCCTGGAGTGTTCAGGGCACGGCACCCCTCCACTTT	CAWSVQGTAPLHF
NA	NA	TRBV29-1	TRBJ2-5	TGCAGCGTTGAAACTGACACGGTCCCGACCCAGTACTTC	CSVETDTVPTQYF
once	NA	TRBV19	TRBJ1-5	TGTGCCAGTAGTATCCTCCAGGCTGATCAGCCCCAGCATTTT	CASSILQADQPQHF
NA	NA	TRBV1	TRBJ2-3	TGCACCAGCAGCCAAGGGCGGGAGGCCCTCAGCACAGATACGCAGTATTTT	CTSSQGREALSTDTQYF
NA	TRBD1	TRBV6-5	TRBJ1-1	TGTGCCAGCAGGGACAGGGGCGCTGAAGCTTTCTTT	CASRDRGAEAFF
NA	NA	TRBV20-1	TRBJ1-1	TGCAGTGCTAGCCATGGGGGTGGTGCTTTCTTT	CSASHGGGAFF
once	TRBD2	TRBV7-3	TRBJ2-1	TGTGCCAGCAGTCTTATGCAAGCGGGGGGGCCTAATGAGCAGTTCTTC	CASSLMQAGGPNEQFF
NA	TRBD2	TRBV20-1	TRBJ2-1	TGCAGTGCTCCTAAAGCGGGGGGGGGAGGCAATGAGCAGTTCTTC	CSAPKAGGGGNEQFF
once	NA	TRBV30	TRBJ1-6	TGTGCCTGGAATACAGGGTATTCACCCCTCCACTTT	CAWNTGYSPLHF
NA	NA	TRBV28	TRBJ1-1	TGTGCCAGCAGCGACGTCAGCGAAGCTTTCTTT	CASSDVSEAFF
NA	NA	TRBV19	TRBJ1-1	TGTGCCAGTAGGCGGGGCTCTTGGGATACAGAAGCTTTCTTT	CASRRGSWDTEAFF
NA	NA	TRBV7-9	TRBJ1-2	TGTGCCAGCAGCTTCGACCCTTCGGGTGGCTACACCTTC	CASSFDPSGGYTF
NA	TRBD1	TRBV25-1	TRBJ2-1	TGTGCCAGCAGTGATTCGGGACAGGACTCCTACAATGAGCAGTTCTTC	CASSDSGQDSYNEQFF
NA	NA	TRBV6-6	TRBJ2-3	TGTGCCAGCAGTTACTCACCGGGTTTTGGCACAGATACGCAGTATTTT	CASSYSPGFGTDTQYF
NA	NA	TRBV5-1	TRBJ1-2	TGCGCCAGCAGCTTGGACCGCCGCTATGCCTACACCTTC	CASSLDRRYAYTF
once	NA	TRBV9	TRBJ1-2	TGTGCCAGCAGCGACGGGACGGGTAACTATGGCTACACCTTC	CASSDGTGNYGYTF
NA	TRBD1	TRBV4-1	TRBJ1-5	TGCGCCAGCAGCCAAGTGCGGGCGACAGGGGGTAGCAATCAGCCCCAGCATTTT	CASSQVRATGGSNQPQHF
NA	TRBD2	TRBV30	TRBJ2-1	TGTGCCTGGAGTGTACCTGGGACTATCTACAATGAGCAGTTCTTC	CAWSVPGTIYNEQFF
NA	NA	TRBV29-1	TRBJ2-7	TGCAGCGTTTTACAGGGAGGCTACGAGCAGTACTTC	CSVLQGGYEQYF
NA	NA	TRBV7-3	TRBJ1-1	TGTGCCAGCAGCTTAGTTCGGGGGGACACCGAAGCTTTCTTT	CASSLVRGDTEAFF
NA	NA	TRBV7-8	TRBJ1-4	TGTGCCAGCAGTGGGACGGGTTGGGAAAAACTGTTTTTT	CASSGTGWEKLFF
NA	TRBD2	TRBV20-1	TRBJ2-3	TGCAGTGCCCCCCCGGCGGGAGACCCTGGGGATACGCAGTATTTT	CSAPPAGDPGDTQYF
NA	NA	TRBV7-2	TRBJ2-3	TGTGCCAGCAGCTTAGCGGACGCGGCCGGTACGCAGTATTTT	CASSLADAAGTQYF
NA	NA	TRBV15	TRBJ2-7	TGTGCCACCAGCAGAGACAGGGGCCCCTACGAGCAGTACTTC	CATSRDRGPYEQYF
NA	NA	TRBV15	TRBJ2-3	TGTGCCACCAGCAGAGTTCGCAGCACAGATACGCAGTATTTT	CATSRVRSTDTQYF
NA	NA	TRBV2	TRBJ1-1	TGTGCCAGCAGGGACAGTCCCCGCATGAACACTGAAGCTTTCTTT	CASRDSPRMNTEAFF
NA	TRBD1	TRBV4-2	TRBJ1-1	TGTGCCAGCAGCCAATTGGGGACAGATGAAGCTTTCTTT	CASSQLGTDEAFF